This T cell receptor beta chain emerged from a study of long-term antiretroviral therapy in people with HIV. Notes on the study in general: Diversity increased after ART yet remained lower than in transplant donor controls. Repertoire dominance by clones expanded before ART was seen at all time points.

immunoSEQ v3.0 was run at survey level. Generated by immunoSEQ multiplex PCR, the TCRdb table keeps only in-frame clones and is missing some. Here the sample spans about 35,000 clones, about four fifths being singletons. HIV-positive participants all received treatment in the United States. Turning to this clone: Its antigen is as yet unknown.

The germline V gene has CDR1 MDHEN and CDR2 SYDVKM. The CDR3 contains 14 residues. V shed 3 bases and J shed 7 bases, with 13 bases lying between them. The chain joins TRBV28 to TRBJ1-5, with D tentatively TRBD1 (5 bases). This TCR derives from a man aged 45-65 years with HIV. Here the sequenced sample was unsorted PBMCs, taken 3 years after starting antiretroviral therapy. The CDR3 reads CASSFLGEGQPQHF. The CDR3 nucleotides are TGTGCCAGCAGTTTTCTGGGGGAGGGACAGCCCCAGCATTTT.